The present TCR beta chain was sequenced within a study of blood T cell repertoires in COVID-19. Trimming pared 0 bases from V and 0 bases from J, leaving 11 bases between. Germline CDR1 is GTSNPN and CDR2 is SVGIG (reference sequence). This CDR3 spans 16 amino acids. In the authors' workflow: Quantification of nucleated cells was approximated via reference gene primer amplification. Produced via immunoSEQ multiplex PCR; TCRdb's table is partial and in-frame only. The DNA was the basis for D and trimming; V, J and clone size are from that table. The sample comprises under 45,000 clones, around 85% of which are singletons, and about two fifths rests with the top ten.

The chain combines TRBV30 with TRBJ1-4, with unresolved D. This TCR was recovered from a man in his 60s with active or convalescent COVID-19. Sequenced sample: peripheral blood. CDR3 residues: CAWSVGLQATNEKLFF. The CDR3 DNA follows: TGTGCCTGGAGTGTAGGTCTCCAGGCAACTAATGAAAAACTGTTTTTT.